This T cell receptor (beta chain) was sequenced for a study of regulatory T cells in long-lasting Graves disease. At the level of the study: Newly diagnosed Graves' patients had under 3 months of antithyroid drugs.

Looked up from germline, CDR1 is SQVTM and CDR2 is ANQGSEA. With 3 bases removed from V and 3 bases from J, the gap between germline ends came to 11 bases. This CDR3 is 14 amino acids long. Time point meaning: newly diagnosed GD, antithyroid drugs for less than 3 months. Preparation of the TCR library used RNA extracted from PBMCs. Construction of TCR beta libraries relied on iRepertoire HTBI primers and on Arm-PCR targeting CDR3 regions. TCRdb re-called the multiplex PCR reads with MiXCR, one entry per CDR3 protein. The table lists approximately 310,000 distinct CDR3 sequences, 18% of them singletons. This clonotype was found many times. Its specificity is not known. Study conclusions and caveats: Persistent disease showed a preference for TRBV28, TRBJ1-2 and TRBJ2-5.

This chain joins TRBV29-1 and TRBJ2-2; D may be TRBD1 (6 bases). The receptor was isolated from a female donor with Graves disease. The specimen comprised peripheral blood mononuclear cells (PBMCs), sampled at new diagnosis, from a patient treated with antithyroid drugs. The CDR3 DNA reads TGCAGCGTTGACGGCAGGGGCCACACCGGGGAGCTGTTTTTT. Protein: CSVDGRGHTGELFF.